The rows below give T cell receptor beta chains drawn from one sample of a study of blood T cells in healthy people across ages. MiXCR was run by TCRdb on the 5' RACE reads, yielding one entry per CDR3 protein. The sample records hundreds of thousands of distinct CDR3 sequences, about 62% being singletons. The sequenced material came from blood. The receptor set was obtained from a young man in good health. CDR3s include the opening cysteine and the closing phenylalanine or tryptophan. D genes are given only for firm matches. Part of the rows lack a size; the others show once, few, many or a class for expanded clones.

CDR3aa: CATQVPGPGNTIYF; CDR3nt: TGTGCCACCCAAGTCCCGGGCCCTGGAAACACCATATATTTT; abundance: -; len: 14; j_gene: TRBJ1-3; v_gene: TRBV10-3; d_gene: -
CDR3aa: CASSQRREGTEAFF; CDR3nt: TGCGCCAGCAGCCAACGCAGGGAGGGGACTGAAGCTTTCTTT; abundance: -; len: 14; j_gene: TRBJ1-1; v_gene: TRBV4-3; d_gene: -
CDR3aa: CAISELAGGVYEQYF; CDR3nt: TGTGCCATCAGTGAATTGGCGGGAGGTGTCTACGAGCAGTACTTC; abundance: few; len: 15; j_gene: TRBJ2-7; v_gene: TRBV10-3; d_gene: TRBD2
CDR3aa: CSVPRRTTYYEQYF; CDR3nt: TGCAGTGTCCCGAGGAGGACTACTTACTACGAGCAGTACTTC; abundance: -; len: 14; j_gene: TRBJ2-7; v_gene: TRBV20-1; d_gene: -
CDR3aa: CATEREKNYEQYF; CDR3nt: TGTGCCACCGAGAGGGAAAAGAACTACGAGCAGTACTTC; abundance: few; len: 13; j_gene: TRBJ2-7; v_gene: TRBV28; d_gene: -
CDR3aa: CASGSAIQETQYF; CDR3nt: TGTGCCAGCGGGAGTGCGATCCAAGAGACCCAGTACTTC; abundance: few; len: 13; j_gene: TRBJ2-5; v_gene: TRBV12-3/TRBV12-4; d_gene: -
CDR3aa: CASSLGTSLLEQFF; CDR3nt: TGTGCCAGCAGCCTCGGGACTAGTCTCCTGGAGCAGTTCTTC; abundance: -; len: 14; j_gene: TRBJ2-1; v_gene: TRBV12-3/TRBV12-4; d_gene: TRBD2
CDR3aa: CSATSGVGETQYF; CDR3nt: TGCAGTGCAACTAGCGGGGTTGGGGAGACCCAGTACTTC; abundance: few; len: 13; j_gene: TRBJ2-5; v_gene: TRBV20-1; d_gene: TRBD2
CDR3aa: CASTEDSYNEQFF; CDR3nt: TGTGCCAGCACCGAGGACTCCTACAATGAGCAGTTCTTC; abundance: -; len: 13; j_gene: TRBJ2-1; v_gene: TRBV28; d_gene: -
CDR3aa: CASSQAGTLDYEQYF; CDR3nt: TGCGCCAGCAGCCAAGCCGGGACACTAGATTACGAGCAGTACTTC; abundance: -; len: 15; j_gene: TRBJ2-7; v_gene: TRBV4-1; d_gene: -
CDR3aa: CASSDETYRDINEKLFF; CDR3nt: TGTGCCAGCAGTGATGAAACCTACCGGGATATAAATGAAAAACTGTTTTTT; abundance: -; len: 17; j_gene: TRBJ1-4; v_gene: TRBV2; d_gene: -
CDR3aa: CASSLTGRVTEAFF; CDR3nt: TGTGCCAGCAGCCTGACAGGGAGGGTCACTGAAGCTTTCTTT; abundance: -; len: 14; j_gene: TRBJ1-1; v_gene: TRBV5-5; d_gene: TRBD1
CDR3aa: CASSLTGKGSSQETQYF; CDR3nt: TGTGCCAGCAGTTTAACAGGGAAGGGGTCCTCCCAAGAGACCCAGTACTTC; abundance: -; len: 17; j_gene: TRBJ2-5; v_gene: TRBV28; d_gene: -
CDR3aa: CASSLTPSGTHEQYF; CDR3nt: TGTGCCAGCAGCCTGACTCCTAGCGGGACCCACGAGCAGTACTTC; abundance: -; len: 15; j_gene: TRBJ2-7; v_gene: TRBV9; d_gene: TRBD2
CDR3aa: CASSFSGEIQPQHF; CDR3nt: TGTGCCAGCAGTTTCTCGGGGGAGATTCAGCCCCAGCATTTT; abundance: -; len: 14; j_gene: TRBJ1-5; v_gene: TRBV12-3/TRBV12-4; d_gene: -
CDR3aa: CASSFGSTNEKLFF; CDR3nt: TGTGCCAGCAGTTTTGGTTCAACTAATGAAAAACTGTTTTTT; abundance: -; len: 14; j_gene: TRBJ1-4; v_gene: TRBV12-3/TRBV12-4; d_gene: -
CDR3aa: CASSLNRDSGNEQFF; CDR3nt: TGTGCCAGCAGTTTAAATCGGGACAGTGGAAATGAGCAGTTCTTC; abundance: -; len: 15; j_gene: TRBJ2-1; v_gene: TRBV12-3/TRBV12-4; d_gene: TRBD1
CDR3aa: CATSRDPGGSYEQYF; CDR3nt: TGTGCCACCAGCAGAGATCCAGGGGGCTCCTACGAGCAGTACTTC; abundance: -; len: 15; j_gene: TRBJ2-7; v_gene: TRBV15; d_gene: TRBD1
CDR3aa: CSAPTGYGYTF; CDR3nt: TGCAGTGCTCCGACGGGCTATGGCTACACCTTC; abundance: few; len: 11; j_gene: TRBJ1-2; v_gene: TRBV20-1; d_gene: -
CDR3aa: CASSFSARVETQFF; CDR3nt: TGTGCCAGCAGTTTCTCGGCTAGAGTAGAGACCCAGTTCTTC; abundance: -; len: 14; j_gene: TRBJ2-1; v_gene: TRBV12-3/TRBV12-4; d_gene: -
CDR3aa: CSARDVLAGGTVDTQYF; CDR3nt: TGCAGTGCTAGAGATGTCTTAGCGGGAGGGACCGTGGATACGCAGTATTTT; abundance: -; len: 17; j_gene: TRBJ2-3; v_gene: TRBV20-1; d_gene: TRBD2
CDR3aa: CSFSRTAEAFF; CDR3nt: TGCAGCTTTTCTCGGACCGCGGAAGCTTTCTTT; abundance: -; len: 11; j_gene: TRBJ1-1; v_gene: TRBV29-1; d_gene: -
CDR3aa: CASSPYSQGEQYF; CDR3nt: TGTGCCAGCAGCCCCTATAGCCAGGGCGAGCAGTACTTC; abundance: -; len: 13; j_gene: TRBJ2-7; v_gene: TRBV7-9; d_gene: -
CDR3aa: CASSPEEGTQPQHF; CDR3nt: TGTGCCAGCAGCCCAGAGGAGGGAACCCAGCCCCAGCATTTT; abundance: -; len: 14; j_gene: TRBJ1-5; v_gene: TRBV9; d_gene: -
CDR3aa: CASSYMSEQYF; CDR3nt: TGTGCCAGCAGTTATATGTCCGAGCAGTACTTC; abundance: -; len: 11; j_gene: TRBJ2-7; v_gene: TRBV6-6; d_gene: -
CDR3aa: CASSELDTQYF; CDR3nt: TGTGCCAGCAGTGAACTGGATACGCAGTATTTT; abundance: many; len: 11; j_gene: TRBJ2-3; v_gene: TRBV2; d_gene: -
CDR3aa: CSVERLGGMGITQYF; CDR3nt: TGCAGCGTTGAGCGACTTGGGGGAATGGGTATAACGCAGTATTTT; abundance: -; len: 15; j_gene: TRBJ2-3; v_gene: TRBV29-1; d_gene: -
CDR3aa: CASSIPTVQETQYF; CDR3nt: TGTGCCAGCAGCATACCGACAGTACAAGAGACCCAGTACTTC; abundance: few; len: 14; j_gene: TRBJ2-5; v_gene: TRBV7-2; d_gene: -
CDR3aa: CSAPRGMNTEAFF; CDR3nt: TGCAGTGCCCCCCGCGGGATGAACACTGAAGCTTTCTTT; abundance: -; len: 13; j_gene: TRBJ1-1; v_gene: TRBV20-1; d_gene: -
CDR3aa: CASSYSGTANYGYTF; CDR3nt: TGTGCCAGCAGTTACTCCGGGACAGCTAACTATGGCTACACCTTC; abundance: -; len: 15; j_gene: TRBJ1-2; v_gene: TRBV6-5; d_gene: TRBD1
CDR3aa: CASRGGDQPQHF; CDR3nt: TGTGCCAGCAGGGGTGGTGACCAGCCCCAGCATTTT; abundance: -; len: 12; j_gene: TRBJ1-5; v_gene: TRBV28; d_gene: -
CDR3aa: CASSGDSGSNQPQHF; CDR3nt: TGTGCCAGCAGTGGGGACAGCGGTAGCAATCAGCCCCAGCATTTT; abundance: many; len: 15; j_gene: TRBJ1-5; v_gene: TRBV28; d_gene: TRBD1
CDR3aa: CSVHDSGANVLTF; CDR3nt: TGCAGCGTTCATGACTCTGGGGCCAACGTCCTGACTTTC; abundance: many; len: 13; j_gene: TRBJ2-6; v_gene: TRBV29-1; d_gene: -
CDR3aa: CASSPSATGTTYTF; CDR3nt: TGTGCCAGCAGCCCTTCGGCGACAGGGACTACCTACACCTTC; abundance: few; len: 14; j_gene: TRBJ1-2; v_gene: TRBV11-2; d_gene: TRBD1
CDR3aa: CASSERVWSSYNEQFF; CDR3nt: TGTGCCAGCAGTGAGAGGGTATGGAGCTCCTACAATGAGCAGTTCTTC; abundance: -; len: 16; j_gene: TRBJ2-1; v_gene: TRBV2; d_gene: -
CDR3aa: CASSFPGATYEQYF; CDR3nt: TGTGCCAGCAGCTTTCCGGGGGCGACCTACGAGCAGTACTTC; abundance: few; len: 14; j_gene: TRBJ2-7; v_gene: TRBV7-2; d_gene: -
CDR3aa: CASSLAPRPRLTQYF; CDR3nt: TGTGCCAGCAGCTTAGCGCCTAGACCGAGGTTGACCCAGTACTTC; abundance: few; len: 15; j_gene: TRBJ2-5; v_gene: TRBV7-4; d_gene: -
CDR3aa: CASSLVPSEVAGDNEQFF; CDR3nt: TGTGCCAGCAGCTTAGTGCCGAGTGAGGTAGCGGGAGACAATGAGCAGTTCTTC; abundance: -; len: 18; j_gene: TRBJ2-1; v_gene: TRBV11-2; d_gene: TRBD2
CDR3aa: CASSLDGGSAYEQYF; CDR3nt: TGCGCCAGCAGCTTGGATGGGGGGTCTGCCTACGAGCAGTACTTC; abundance: few; len: 15; j_gene: TRBJ2-7; v_gene: TRBV5-1; d_gene: -
CDR3aa: CASRLSGINNSPLHF; CDR3nt: TGTGCCAGCAGGTTGTCAGGGATTAATAATTCACCCCTCCACTTT; abundance: -; len: 15; j_gene: TRBJ1-6; v_gene: TRBV27; d_gene: -
CDR3aa: CASSMDYLAKNIQYF; CDR3nt: TGTGCCAGCAGTATGGACTACCTAGCCAAAAACATTCAGTACTTC; abundance: -; len: 15; j_gene: TRBJ2-4; v_gene: TRBV6-6; d_gene: -
CDR3aa: CSAPPGETGANVLTF; CDR3nt: TGCAGTGCCCCCCCCGGGGAAACTGGGGCCAACGTCCTGACTTTC; abundance: -; len: 15; j_gene: TRBJ2-6; v_gene: TRBV20-1; d_gene: -
CDR3aa: CASSLGTGGVNTEAFF; CDR3nt: TGTGCCAGCAGCTTGGGGACGGGAGGGGTGAACACTGAAGCTTTCTTT; abundance: -; len: 16; j_gene: TRBJ1-1; v_gene: TRBV7-9; d_gene: -
CDR3aa: CASSQEADGDEQYF; CDR3nt: TGTGCCAGCAGCCAAGAGGCGGACGGCGACGAGCAGTACTTC; abundance: once; len: 14; j_gene: TRBJ2-7; v_gene: TRBV9; d_gene: -
CDR3aa: CASSRNRMSSYEQYF; CDR3nt: TGTGCCAGCAGCAGAAACAGGATGAGCTCCTACGAGCAGTACTTC; abundance: -; len: 15; j_gene: TRBJ2-7; v_gene: TRBV7-3; d_gene: -
CDR3aa: CASSPVTGTGFSNYGYTF; CDR3nt: TGTGCCAGCAGCCCCGTGACCGGGACAGGATTTTCTAACTATGGCTACACCTTC; abundance: -; len: 18; j_gene: TRBJ1-2; v_gene: TRBV4-2; d_gene: TRBD1
CDR3aa: CASSETSGTGGHTQYF; CDR3nt: TGTGCCAGCAGCGAGACGTCCGGGACAGGGGGACATACGCAGTATTTT; abundance: few; len: 16; j_gene: TRBJ2-3; v_gene: TRBV7-2; d_gene: TRBD1
CDR3aa: CSALLGSGQETQYF; CDR3nt: TGCAGTGCTCTCCTAGGTAGCGGACAAGAGACCCAGTACTTC; abundance: -; len: 14; j_gene: TRBJ2-5; v_gene: TRBV20-1; d_gene: -
CDR3aa: CSASGGEGFNEQFF; CDR3nt: TGCAGTGCCTCTGGAGGGGAGGGATTCAATGAGCAGTTCTTC; abundance: once; len: 14; j_gene: TRBJ2-1; v_gene: TRBV20-1; d_gene: TRBD2
CDR3aa: CASSPDPGGTYNEQYF; CDR3nt: TGTGCCAGCAGCCCCGACCCAGGGGGGACCTACAATGAGCAGTACTTC; abundance: -; len: 16; j_gene: TRBJ2-5; v_gene: TRBV5-6; d_gene: -
CDR3aa: CSARTVAGASYNEQFF; CDR3nt: TGCAGTGCTAGAACGGTAGCGGGGGCGAGCTACAATGAGCAGTTCTTC; abundance: -; len: 16; j_gene: TRBJ2-1; v_gene: TRBV20-1; d_gene: TRBD2
CDR3aa: CASSLYTISYEQYF; CDR3nt: TGTGCCAGCAGTCTATATACGATCTCCTACGAGCAGTACTTC; abundance: -; len: 14; j_gene: TRBJ2-7; v_gene: TRBV6-1; d_gene: -
CDR3aa: CASSWPGVETQYF; CDR3nt: TGTGCCAGCAGCTGGCCGGGGGTAGAGACCCAGTACTTC; abundance: -; len: 13; j_gene: TRBJ2-5; v_gene: TRBV11-2; d_gene: -